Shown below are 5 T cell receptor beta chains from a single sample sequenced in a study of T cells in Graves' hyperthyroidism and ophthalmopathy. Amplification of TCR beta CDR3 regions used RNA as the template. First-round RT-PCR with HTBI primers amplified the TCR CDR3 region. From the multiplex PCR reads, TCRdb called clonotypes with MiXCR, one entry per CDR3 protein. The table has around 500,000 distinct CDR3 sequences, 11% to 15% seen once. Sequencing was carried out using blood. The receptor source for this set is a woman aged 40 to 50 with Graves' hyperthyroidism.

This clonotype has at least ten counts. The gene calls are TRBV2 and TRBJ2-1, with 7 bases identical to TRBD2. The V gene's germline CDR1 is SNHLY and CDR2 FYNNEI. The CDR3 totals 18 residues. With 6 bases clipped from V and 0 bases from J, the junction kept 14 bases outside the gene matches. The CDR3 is CASRGFGTNRSSYNEQFF. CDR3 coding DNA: TGTGCCAGCAGGGGCTTCGGGACTAACAGGAGCTCCTACAATGAGCAGTTCTTC. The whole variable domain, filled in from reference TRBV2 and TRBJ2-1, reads EPEVTQTPSHQVTQMGQEVILRCVPISNHLYFYWYRQILGQKVEFLVSFYNNEISEKSEIFDDQFSVERPDGSNFTLKIRSTKLEDSAMYFCASRGFGTNRSSYNEQFFGPGTRLTVL.

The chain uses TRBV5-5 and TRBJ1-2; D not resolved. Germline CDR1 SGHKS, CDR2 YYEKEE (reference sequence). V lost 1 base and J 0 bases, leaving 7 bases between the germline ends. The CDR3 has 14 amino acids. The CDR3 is CASSLSGANYGYTF. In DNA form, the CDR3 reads TGTGCCAGCAGCTTGTCAGGAGCTAACTATGGCTACACCTTC.

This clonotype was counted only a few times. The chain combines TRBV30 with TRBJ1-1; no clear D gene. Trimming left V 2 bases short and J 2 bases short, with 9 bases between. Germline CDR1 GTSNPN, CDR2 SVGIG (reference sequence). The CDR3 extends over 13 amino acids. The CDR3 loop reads CAWSPRLNTEAFF. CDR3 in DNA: TGTGCCTGGAGTCCCCGATTAAACACTGAAGCTTTCTTT. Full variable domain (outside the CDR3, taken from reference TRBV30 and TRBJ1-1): SQTIHQWPATLVQPVGSPLSLECTVEGTSNPNLYWYRQAAGRGLQLLFYSVGIGQISSEVPQNLSASRPQDRQFILSSKKLLLSDSGFYLCAWSPRLNTEAFFGQGTRLTVV.

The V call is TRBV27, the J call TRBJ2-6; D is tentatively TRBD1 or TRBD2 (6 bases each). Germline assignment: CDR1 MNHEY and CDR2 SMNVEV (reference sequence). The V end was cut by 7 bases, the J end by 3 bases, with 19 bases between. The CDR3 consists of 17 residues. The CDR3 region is CASTRGLYLGGANVLTF. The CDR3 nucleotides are TGTGCCAGCACCCGGGGGCTGTACTTAGGTGGGGCCAACGTCCTGACTTTC.

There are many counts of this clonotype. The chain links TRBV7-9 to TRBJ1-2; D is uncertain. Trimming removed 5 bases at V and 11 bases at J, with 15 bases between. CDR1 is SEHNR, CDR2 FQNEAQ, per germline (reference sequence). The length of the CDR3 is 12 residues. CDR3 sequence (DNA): TGTGCCAGCAGCCCTTCAGAGGGCGGGTACACCTTC. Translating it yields CASSPSEGGYTF.